One sample yielded the 22 T cell receptor beta chains listed below, sequenced in a study of blood T cell repertoires in COVID-19. Generated by immunoSEQ multiplex PCR, the TCRdb table keeps only in-frame clones and is missing some. Of tens of thousands of clones in the sample, over 70% were seen once. Sequences were obtained from peripheral blood. These TCRs come from a human donor in a cohort sampled during active COVID-19.

This clone was detected only once. The rearrangement uses TRBV4-1 and TRBJ1-5, with D uncertain. This CDR3 is 17 amino acids long. In germline, CDR1 is MGHRA, CDR2 YSYEKL. Trimming took off 1 base at V and 0 bases at J, with 13 bases between the two ends. Written as DNA, the CDR3 is TGCGCCAGCAGCCAAGCTTTTCCCGGAGATAGCAATCAGCCCCAGCATTTT. It specifies CASSQAFPGDSNQPQHF.

The chain combines TRBV7-9 with TRBJ1-3; D not certain. This CDR3 spans 15 amino acids. V gave up 3 bases and J gave up 0 bases, with 9 bases separating them. CDR1 and CDR2 from the germline V gene are SEHNR and FQNEAQ (reference sequence). The CDR3 bases are TGTGCCAGCAGCTTCCTTCCACTCTCTGGAAACACCATATATTTT. Encoded protein: CASSFLPLSGNTIYF.

The CDR3 bases are TGTGCCATCAGTGAGTCGGCGATGGCGGGCTTTTATGGCTACACCTTC. This sequence encodes CAISESAMAGFYGYTF. The chain employs TRBV10-3 and TRBJ1-2; D gene unclear. The CDR3 is 16 amino acids. Germline lookup yields CDR1 ENHRY and CDR2 SYGVKD. V was clipped by 0 bases and J by 5 bases, with 16 bases between them.

CDR3 residues: CASSDRISSYNEQFF. DNA for the CDR3: TGTGCCAGCAGTGACCGAATCAGCTCCTACAATGAGCAGTTCTTC. The V gene is TRBV2, the J gene TRBJ2-1; unclear D gene. The CDR3 spans 15 residues. Germline-derived CDR1 and CDR2 are SNHLY and FYNNEI. Trimming pared 3 bases from V and 0 bases from J, leaving 9 bases between.

The V and J genes are TRBV12-5 and TRBJ2-7; 9 bases are shared with TRBD2. Germline CDR1 and CDR2: LGHNT and FRNRAP. J gave up 2 bases and V 1 base, and 9 bases lay outside the gene matches. CDR3 size: 17 residues. The CDR3 DNA reads as TGTGCTAGTGGTTTGGGGCGGGAGGGCCAAGGGGCCTACGAGCAGTACGTC. Protein: CASGLGREGQGAYEQYV.

The rearrangement uses TRBV5-5 and TRBJ1-1; no definite D call. The CDR3 consists of 12 residues. CDR1 is SGHKS and CDR2 is YYEKEE in the germline V gene (reference sequence). Trimming left V 2 bases short and J 5 bases short, with 7 bases between. CDR3 residues: CASSLYETEAFF. DNA for the CDR3: TGTGCCAGCAGCTTATATGAGACTGAAGCTTTCTTT.

The rearrangement uses TRBV5-5 and TRBJ2-5, with D perhaps TRBD2 (5 bases). Looked up from germline, CDR1 is SGHKS and CDR2 is YYEKEE (reference sequence). This CDR3 is built from 14 residues. Trimming took off 0 bases at V and 4 bases at J, with 10 bases between the two ends. The CDR3 nucleotides read TGTGCCAGCAGCTTGGTAGAAGGAGGAGAGACCCAGTACTTC. Amino acids: CASSLVEGGETQYF.

The CDR3 sequence: CASTIGTTYEQYF. For the CDR3, the DNA is TGTGCCAGCACCATTGGTACAACCTACGAGCAGTACTTC. The gene calls are TRBV7-9 and TRBJ2-7, with D hard to call. V lost 7 bases to trimming and J lost 2 bases, with 12 bases between them. This CDR3 has 13 residues. Germline lookup yields CDR1 SEHNR and CDR2 FQNEAQ (reference sequence).

The chain uses TRBV5-1 and TRBJ1-2; 8 nucleotides agree with TRBD1. The germline V gene encodes CDR1 SGHRS and CDR2 YFSETQ. The CDR3 has 18 amino acids. The trim removed 4 bases at V and 5 bases at J, leaving 19 bases unmatched. The DNA of the CDR3 is TGCGCCAGCAGCCCCGCGGGTGGTGGTGACAGGGGTCATTATGGCTACACCTTC. Translation: CASSPAGGGDRGHYGYTF.

V gene TRBV27 combines with J gene TRBJ1-2, with 9 bases identical to TRBD1. Trimming cost V 5 bases and J 6 bases; bases outside gene matches: 4. Germline-derived CDR1 and CDR2 are MNHEY and SMNVEV (reference sequence). CDR3 length equals 13 residues. In DNA form, the CDR3 reads TGTGCCAGCAGTCTCGGACAGGGGAATGGCTACACCTTC. It codes for CASSLGQGNGYTF.

The chain joins TRBV6-1 to TRBJ2-1; TRBD2 agrees at 10 bases. Germline CDR1 and CDR2: MNHNS and SASEGT. The length of the CDR3 is 16 residues. The V segment lost 3 bases and the J segment 4 bases; nucleotides outside the gene matches: 6. The CDR3 nucleotides read TGTGCCAGCAGTGATTCTAGCGGGGGTCCATACAATGAGCAGTTCTTC. Translated: CASSDSSGGPYNEQFF.

The chain employs TRBV7-2 and TRBJ1-2; D is ambiguous. CDR1 is SGHTA and CDR2 is FQGNSA in the germline V gene. The CDR3 is 13 residues long. V was trimmed by 2 bases and J by 2 bases, leaving 6 bases between them. In DNA form, the CDR3 reads TGTGCCAGCAGCTTAACTCTGAACTATGGCTACACCTTC. It specifies CASSLTLNYGYTF.

The chain carries TRBV28 and TRBJ1-2, with D uncertain. The V end lost 2 bases, the J end lost 6 bases, and 13 bases lay between the germline ends. The germline V gene has CDR1 MDHEN and CDR2 SYDVKM. The CDR3 contains 14 residues. This chain's CDR3 is CASSLASNDNGYTF. The CDR3 DNA reads TGTGCCAGCAGTTTAGCCTCGAATGACAATGGCTACACCTTC.

The rearrangement uses TRBV11-2 and TRBJ2-1; the match to TRBD2 covers 9 bases. The J segment lost 3 bases and the V segment lost 4 bases, leaving 4 bases of the junction unmatched. This CDR3 comprises 15 residues. Germline CDR1 reads SGHAT; CDR2 reads FQNNGV. This CDR3 is CASSSAGGGYNEQFF. CDR3 nucleotide sequence: TGTGCCAGCAGCTCAGCGGGAGGAGGCTACAATGAGCAGTTCTTC. Supplemented by reference TRBV11-2 and TRBJ2-1, the full variable domain reads EAGVAQSPRYKIIEKRQSVAFWCNPISGHATLYWYQQILGQGPKLLIQFQNNGVVDDSQLPKDRFSAERLKGVDSTLKIQPAKLEDSAVYLCASSSAGGGYNEQFFGPGTRLTVL.

This chain uses TRBV4-3 with TRBJ2-1, with 10 bases matching TRBD2. This CDR3 spans 15 amino acids. V lost 4 bases, J lost 5 bases, and 5 bases stayed unmatched. Looked up from germline, CDR1 is LGHNA and CDR2 is YSLEER. The CDR3 sequence is CASSPTSGRDNEQFF. The DNA for the CDR3 is TGCGCCAGCAGCCCAACGAGCGGGAGGGACAATGAGCAGTTCTTC.

The rearrangement links TRBV5-4 to TRBJ2-1; 14 bases fit TRBD2. Germline loops: CDR1 SGHNT, CDR2 YYREEE (reference sequence). The CDR3 has 15 residues. After removal of 9 bases from V and 7 bases from J, the junction contained 9 bases not matched to a gene. Here the CDR3 DNA reads TGTGCCACCACAGCGGGGACTAGCGGGAGAAATGAGCAGTTCTTC. Encoded protein: CATTAGTSGRNEQFF.

The rearrangement joins TRBV5-1 to TRBJ2-3; 12 nucleotides align to TRBD2. The CDR3 is 17 amino acids. Losses at the gene ends were 4 bases for V and 0 bases for J; bases not matched to a gene: 6. Germline V CDR1 and CDR2: SGHRS, YFSETQ. In DNA, the CDR3 is TGCGCCAGCAGCGCAGGACTAGCGGGGACTAGCACAGATACGCAGTATTTT. Protein product: CASSAGLAGTSTDTQYF. The full variable domain, its missing parts supplied by reference TRBV5-1 and TRBJ2-3, is KAGVTQTPRYLIKTRGQQVTLSCSPISGHRSVSWYQQTPGQGLQFLFEYFSETQRNKGNFPGRFSGRQFSNSRSEMNVSTLELGDSALYLCASSAGLAGTSTDTQYFGPGTRLTVL.

This clone was seen more than once but under ten times. The gene calls are TRBV9 and TRBJ1-1; D remains ambiguous. Trimming shortened V by 4 bases and J by 5 bases, and 15 bases separated the two germline ends. This CDR3 region has 14 residues. Germline V gives CDR1 SGDLS, CDR2 YYNGEE. The CDR3: CASSPPVGGTEAFF. DNA of the CDR3: TGTGCCAGCAGCCCACCCGTAGGAGGGACTGAAGCTTTCTTT.

The table lists this clone with a count of one. This chain connects TRBV10-2 to TRBJ1-2, with 8 nucleotides matching TRBD1. Trimming at V came to 0 bases and at J to 6 bases, leaving 6 bases not matched to a gene. Per germline, CDR1 WSHSY and CDR2 SAAADI. This CDR3 spans 15 amino acids. CDR3 region: CASSESRDRGDGYTF. The CDR3 DNA reads as TGCGCCAGCAGTGAGTCAAGAGACAGGGGAGATGGCTACACCTTC.

The chain links TRBV30 to TRBJ2-5, with a tentative D call TRBD1 (6 bases). There are 14 residues in the CDR3. Between the trimmed V and J ends, which lost 5 bases and 5 bases, there was a span of 18 bases. From germline, CDR1 is GTSNPN and CDR2 SVGIG (reference sequence). CDR3 sequence (DNA): TGTGCCTGGGACACAACAGGGTTGGGGGAGACCCAGTACTTC. Protein: CAWDTTGLGETQYF.

V gene TRBV6-1 combines with J gene TRBJ1-5; a possible D gene is TRBD1 (5 bases). Germline CDR1 and CDR2: MNHNS and SASEGT. Trimming cost V 0 bases and J 13 bases, with 22 bases left between them. This CDR3 region has 16 residues. The CDR3 region is CASSEAFFVGETAQHF. Written as DNA, the CDR3 is TGTGCCAGCAGTGAAGCGTTCTTTGTAGGGGAAACGGCTCAGCATTTT.

Concerning this clone itself: Other DNA sequences in this sample translate to the same CDR3. The chain carries TRBV7-8 and TRBJ2-6; TRBD2 agrees at 11 bases. CDR1 SGHVS and CDR2 FQNEAQ come from the germline V gene. V shed 3 bases and J 1 base; nucleotides not matched to a gene: 8. This CDR3 has 19 amino acids. The CDR3 reads CASSFGLAGLRSGANVLTF. CDR3 in DNA: TGTGCCAGCAGCTTCGGACTAGCGGGTCTCAGATCTGGGGCCAACGTCCTGACTTTC.